This T cell receptor beta chain was identified in a study of molecular identifiers for immune sequencing clone quantification. This clonotype was recorded at least ten times. With 4 bases clipped from V and 3 bases from J, the junction kept 3 bases outside the gene matches. The CDR3 consists of 15 residues. Germline V gene lookup returns CDR1 LNHDA and CDR2 SQIVND (reference sequence). TCRdb processed the PCR reads anew with MiXCR; each CDR3 protein has one entry. The sample contains 65,000 to 70,000 distinct CDR3 sequences, around 18% of which appear only once. V and J are TRBV19 and TRBJ2-3; 11 bases are a match to TRBD2. The sequence was obtained from a human donor in good health. Some libraries in this study had Jurkat cell RNA spiked in. Material: naive CD8+ T cells from blood, with Jurkat cell RNA spiked in. Subset: FACS-sorted CD8+CD4-CCR7+CD45RA+ naive T cells. In nucleotides, the CDR3 is TGTGCCAGTAGTACTGTAGCGGGAGGGACAGATACGCAGTATTTT. This encodes CASSTVAGGTDTQYF.